A selection of T cell receptor beta chains follows, all from one sample in a study of blood T cell repertoires in COVID-19. This table comes from immunoSEQ multiplex PCR, and its TCRdb copy is limited to in-frame clones, with some not included. This sample has over 75,000 clones; 80% occur once, and the top ten carry about a tenth. Sequences were obtained from peripheral blood. These receptors were obtained from a woman aged 70-85 years with acute or convalescent COVID-19. Both conserved end residues are part of each CDR3. D genes are given only for firm matches. Clone size, where shown, is once, few, many, or a class for clones that have expanded.

>TRBD2|-|TRBJ2-1|TRBV5-1
CASSFATSGNNEQFF
TGCGCCAGCAGCTTCGCGACTAGCGGGAACAATGAGCAGTTCTTC
>-|few|TRBJ2-3|TRBV21-1
CASSKAGRVGDTQYF
TGTGCCAGCAGCAAAGCCGGGAGGGTTGGAGATACGCAGTATTTT
>-|-|TRBJ2-1|TRBV11-1
CASSPGMLNNEQFF
TGTGCCAGCAGCCCCGGGATGTTAAACAATGAGCAGTTCTTC
>-|few|TRBJ2-1|TRBV9
CASSDGRGWSYNEQFF
TGTGCCAGCAGCGACGGACGGGGGTGGTCCTACAATGAGCAGTTCTTC
>TRBD1|-|TRBJ1-2|TRBV28
CASSSAPGTGRYGYTF
TGTGCCAGCAGTTCCGCGCCCGGGACAGGGAGGTATGGCTACACCTTC
>TRBD1|-|TRBJ1-1|TRBV28
CASSPHILTRTGNTEAFF
TGTGCCAGCAGTCCACACATATTGACACGGACAGGCAACACTGAAGCTTTCTTT
>-|once|TRBJ2-5|TRBV5-1
CASSLARQETQYF
TGCGCCAGCAGCTTGGCCAGACAAGAGACCCAGTACTTC
>-|-|TRBJ1-2|TRBV29-1
CSVWGGSYGYTF
TGCAGCGTTTGGGGGGGCTCCTATGGCTACACCTTC
>TRBD2|-|TRBJ2-5|TRBV7-8
CASSLTHARLAVQETQYF
TGTGCCAGCAGCTTAACCCACGCAAGACTAGCGGTACAAGAGACCCAGTACTTC
>-|-|TRBJ1-1|TRBV6-1
CASNEFTHGRQRNTEAFF
TGTGCCAGCAATGAATTCACCCATGGCCGACAGAGGAACACTGAAGCTTTCTTT
>TRBD2|-|TRBJ2-2|TRBV10-3
CAIGGLAGNTGELFF
TGTGCCATCGGGGGACTAGCGGGGAACACCGGGGAGCTGTTTTTT
>TRBD1|-|TRBJ1-6|TRBV10-3
CATVDREGNSPLHF
TGTGCCACCGTAGACAGGGAAGGCAATTCACCCCTCCACTTT
>TRBD1|-|TRBJ1-2|TRBV28
CASSSRTGVKPGYGYTF
TGTGCCAGCAGTTCACGGACAGGGGTCAAGCCCGGGTATGGCTACACCTTC
>TRBD1|-|TRBJ2-7|TRBV7-9
CASSLGTGPYEQYF
TGTGCCAGCAGCTTAGGGACAGGGCCCTACGAGCAGTACTTC
>-|few|TRBJ2-7|TRBV12-3/TRBV12-4
CASSFVRGHEQYF
TGTGCCAGCAGTTTTGTCAGGGGCCACGAGCAGTACTTC
>-|once|TRBJ2-2|TRBV19
CASRTRGDANTGELFF
TGTGCCAGTAGAACCCGCGGGGACGCGAACACCGGGGAGCTGTTTTTT
>TRBD1|-|TRBJ1-2|TRBV10-3
CAISASGQGVGYGYTF
TGTGCCATCAGTGCATCTGGGCAGGGGGTTGGATATGGCTACACCTTC
>TRBD1|-|TRBJ1-6|TRBV5-1
CASSSGQGSNSPLHF
TGCGCCAGCAGCTCTGGACAGGGAAGTAATTCACCCCTCCACTTT
>TRBD1|-|TRBJ1-1|TRBV2
CASSGDRLTEAFF
TGTGCCAGCAGTGGGGACAGGCTCACTGAAGCTTTCTTT
>-|few|TRBJ1-5|TRBV12-3/TRBV12-4
CASRPGFGQPQHF
TGTGCCAGCAGACCAGGGTTTGGACAGCCCCAGCATTTT
>TRBD2|-|TRBJ2-3|TRBV5-1
CASRIALGLAGTDTQYF
TGCGCCAGCAGAATAGCCCTAGGTCTAGCGGGAACAGATACGCAGTATTTT
>-|-|TRBJ2-1|TRBV29-1
CSVEGQGHNEQFF
TGCAGCGTTGAAGGTCAGGGCCACAATGAGCAGTTCTTC
>TRBD1|-|TRBJ1-6|TRBV10-3
CAISARDRENYNSPLHF
TGTGCCATCAGTGCGAGGGACAGGGAAAACTATAATTCACCCCTCCACTTT
>TRBD1|-|TRBJ1-1|TRBV28
CASSLTGTVNTEAFF
TGTGCCAGCAGTCTTACCGGGACAGTAAACACTGAAGCTTTCTTT
>TRBD2|-|TRBJ2-7|TRBV3-1/TRBV3-2
CASSQTSGRHEQYF
TGTGCCAGCAGCCAAACTAGCGGGAGACACGAGCAGTACTTC
>-|-|TRBJ2-1|TRBV3-1/TRBV3-2
CASSRGNEQFF
TGTGCCAGCAGTCGGGGCAATGAGCAGTTCTTC
>-|-|TRBJ1-1|TRBV19
CASSPGLRNTEAFF
TGTGCCAGTAGTCCGGGACTCAGGAACACTGAAGCTTTCTTT